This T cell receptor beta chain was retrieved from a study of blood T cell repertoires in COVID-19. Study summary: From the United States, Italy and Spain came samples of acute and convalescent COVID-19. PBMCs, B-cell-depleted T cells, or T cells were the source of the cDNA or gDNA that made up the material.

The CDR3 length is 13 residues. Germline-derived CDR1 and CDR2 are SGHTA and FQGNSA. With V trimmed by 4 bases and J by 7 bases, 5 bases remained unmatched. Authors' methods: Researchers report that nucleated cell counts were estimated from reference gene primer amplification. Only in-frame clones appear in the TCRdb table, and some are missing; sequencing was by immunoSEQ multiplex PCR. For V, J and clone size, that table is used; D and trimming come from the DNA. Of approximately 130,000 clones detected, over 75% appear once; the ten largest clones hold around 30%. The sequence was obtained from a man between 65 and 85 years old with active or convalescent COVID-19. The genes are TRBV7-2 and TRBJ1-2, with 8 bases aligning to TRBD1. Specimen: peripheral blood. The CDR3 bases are TGTGCCAGCAGCTCAGGACAGGGCCCTGGCTACACCTTC. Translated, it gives CASSSGQGPGYTF.